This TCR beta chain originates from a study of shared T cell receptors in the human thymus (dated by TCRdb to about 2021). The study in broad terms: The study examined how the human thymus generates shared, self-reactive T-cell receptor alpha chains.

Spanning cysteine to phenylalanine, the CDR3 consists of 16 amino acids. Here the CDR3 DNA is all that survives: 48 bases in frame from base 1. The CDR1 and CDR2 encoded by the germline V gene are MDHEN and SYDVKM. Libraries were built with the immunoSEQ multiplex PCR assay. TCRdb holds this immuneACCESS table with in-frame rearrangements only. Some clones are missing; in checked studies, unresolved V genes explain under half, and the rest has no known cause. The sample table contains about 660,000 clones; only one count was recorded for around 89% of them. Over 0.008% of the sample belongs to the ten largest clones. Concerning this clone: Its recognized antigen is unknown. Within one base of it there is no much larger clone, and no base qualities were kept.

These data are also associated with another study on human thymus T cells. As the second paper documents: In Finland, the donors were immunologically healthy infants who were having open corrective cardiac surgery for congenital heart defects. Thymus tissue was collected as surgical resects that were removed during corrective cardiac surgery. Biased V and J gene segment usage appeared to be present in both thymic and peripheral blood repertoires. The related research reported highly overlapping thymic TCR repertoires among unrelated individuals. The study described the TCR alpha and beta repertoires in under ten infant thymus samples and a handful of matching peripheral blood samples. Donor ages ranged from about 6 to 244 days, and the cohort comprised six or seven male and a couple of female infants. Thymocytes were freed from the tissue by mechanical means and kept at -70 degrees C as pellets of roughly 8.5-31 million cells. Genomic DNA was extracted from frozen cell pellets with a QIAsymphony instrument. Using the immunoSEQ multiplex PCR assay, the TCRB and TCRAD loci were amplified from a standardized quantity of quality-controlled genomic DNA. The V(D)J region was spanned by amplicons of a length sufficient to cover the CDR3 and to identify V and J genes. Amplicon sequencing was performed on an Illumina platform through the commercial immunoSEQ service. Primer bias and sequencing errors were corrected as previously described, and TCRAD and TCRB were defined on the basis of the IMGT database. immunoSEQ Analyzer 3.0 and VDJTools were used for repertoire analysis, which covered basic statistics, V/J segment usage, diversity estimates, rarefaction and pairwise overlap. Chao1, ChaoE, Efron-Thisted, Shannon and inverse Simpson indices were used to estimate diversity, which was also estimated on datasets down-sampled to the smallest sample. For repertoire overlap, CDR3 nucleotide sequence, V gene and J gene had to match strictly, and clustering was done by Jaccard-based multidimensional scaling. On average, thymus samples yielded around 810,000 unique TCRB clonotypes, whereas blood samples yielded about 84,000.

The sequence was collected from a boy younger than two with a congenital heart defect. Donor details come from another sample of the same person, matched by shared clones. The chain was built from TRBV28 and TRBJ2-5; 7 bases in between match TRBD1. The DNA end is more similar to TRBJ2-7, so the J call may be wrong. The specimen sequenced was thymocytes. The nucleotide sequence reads TGTGCCAGCAGTTTTGAATACGGGACAGCAACCTACGAGCAGTACTTC. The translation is CASSFEYGTATYEQYF.